The 32 T cell receptor beta chains presented below share a single source sample, sequenced in a study of identical twins. TCRdb independently ran MiXCR on the 5' RACE reads; one entry per CDR3 protein. The sample has about 490,000 distinct CDR3 sequences; about 16% are singletons. These data also formed part of another study, on yellow fever vaccine responses in identical twins.

Input material: CD4+ T cells sorted from blood. All receptors come from a woman aged 18-29 years in good health.

This clonotype was observed a handful of times. The J gene is TRBJ2-1, the V gene TRBV6-1; 9 nucleotides agree with TRBD2. Trimming took 7 bases from V and 0 from J; bases not matched to a gene: 4. This CDR3 is built from 15 residues. Germline-derived CDR1 and CDR2 are MNHNS and SASEGT. The CDR3 DNA sequence: TGTGCCAGCAATAGCGGGGGCGCCTCCTACAATGAGCAGTTCTTC. Protein sequence: CASNSGGASYNEQFF.

This chain links TRBV10-3 with TRBJ2-5; D remains ambiguous. Germline loops: CDR1 ENHRY, CDR2 SYGVKD. The CDR3 spans 12 residues. Trimming took off 10 bases at V and 4 bases at J, with 13 bases between the two ends. For the CDR3, the DNA is TGTGCCACCTCGGACCTGGGAGAGACCCAGTACTTC. Translating it yields CATSDLGETQYF.

This clonotype has a handful of counts. The genes are TRBV20-1 and TRBJ2-1, with 8 positions matching TRBD2. CDR1 and CDR2 from the germline V gene are DFQATT and SNEGSKA (reference sequence). V lost 0 bases, J lost 0 bases, and 1 base stayed unmatched. This CDR3 has 15 amino acids. The CDR3 here is CSARDGLASYNEQFF. The CDR3 DNA reads TGCAGTGCTAGAGATGGACTAGCCTCCTACAATGAGCAGTTCTTC.

This clonotype was observed once. The chain uses TRBV25-1 and TRBJ2-3, with D unresolved. This CDR3 region has 16 residues. V was trimmed by 1 base and J by 4 bases, leaving 15 bases between them. Germline CDR1 MGHDK, CDR2 SYGVNS. The CDR3 nucleotides read TGTGCCAGCAGTGAATCCCCCCCTACCCACGCAGATACGCAGTATTTT. Its translation is CASSESPPTHADTQYF.

The genes are TRBV4-1 and TRBJ1-4; no clear D gene. V lost 4 bases to trimming and J lost 7 bases, with 13 bases between them. The germline CDR1 and CDR2 sequences are MGHRA and YSYEKL. The CDR3 contains 14 residues. The CDR3: CASSRTVLGEKLFF. The CDR3 nucleotides are TGCGCCAGCAGCCGCACGGTCCTAGGTGAAAAACTGTTTTTT.

Many counts were recorded for this clonotype. The CDR3 DNA follows: TGTGCCAGCTCACCCGCGGCGGACGGGAATCAGCCCCAGCATTTT. It yields the protein CASSPAADGNQPQHF. The chain is built from TRBV18 and TRBJ1-5; D uncertain. This CDR3 spans 15 amino acids. V lost 3 bases and J lost 4, with 13 bases in between. Germline V gene data show CDR1 as KGHSH and CDR2 as LQKENI.

Only a few counts were recorded for this clonotype. V and J are TRBV18 and TRBJ2-1, with D possibly being TRBD2 (5 bases). Trimming stripped 6 bases from V and 8 bases from J, with 11 bases between. The V gene's germline CDR1 is KGHSH and CDR2 LQKENI. The CDR3 runs to 12 residues. The CDR3 here is CASSSLRDEQFF. The CDR3 DNA is TGTGCCAGCTCCTCCCTGCGGGATGAGCAGTTCTTC.

The chain links TRBV9 to TRBJ2-6; tentative D call: TRBD2 (5 bases). The CDR3 extends over 15 amino acids. V was shortened by 0 bases and J by 2 bases, with 6 bases between the two germline ends. Germline V CDR1 and CDR2: SGDLS, YYNGEE. The CDR3 DNA is TGTGCCAGCAGCGTAGCCGGGGCTGGGGCCAACGTCCTGACTTTC. It yields the protein CASSVAGAGANVLTF.

The chain joins TRBV2 to TRBJ2-3; D not certain. From germline, CDR1 is SNHLY and CDR2 FYNNEI. The germline V and J ends were trimmed by 2 bases and 2 bases, with 2 bases remaining between them. The CDR3 is 12 amino acids. The CDR3 loop is CASSEITDTQYF. The CDR3 DNA reads as TGTGCCAGCAGTGAAATCACAGATACGCAGTATTTT.

V is TRBV11-2 and J is TRBJ2-1; a possible D gene is TRBD1 (5 bases). Trimming stripped 4 bases from V and 6 bases from J, with 22 bases between. This CDR3 region has 17 residues. Germline V CDR1 and CDR2: SGHAT, FQNNGV. CDR3 coding DNA: TGTGCCAGCAGCTCTTACGGTGTCAGCACAGGTTCCAATGAGCAGTTCTTC. The encoded protein is CASSSYGVSTGSNEQFF.

The chain uses TRBV20-1 and TRBJ2-1, with 10 bases fitting TRBD2. Germline V gene sequence: CDR1 DFQATT, CDR2 SNEGSKA (reference sequence). There are 15 residues in the CDR3. J gave up 7 bases and V 4 bases, and 10 bases lay outside the gene matches. DNA for the CDR3: TGCAGTGCTACGGAGCGGGAGGGCCTGGGAAATGAGCAGTTCTTC. It is translated as CSATEREGLGNEQFF.

The rearrangement links TRBV5-5 to TRBJ2-3; 9 nucleotides align to TRBD2. Per germline, CDR1 SGHKS and CDR2 YYEKEE (reference sequence). The CDR3 length is 15 residues. The J segment lost 5 bases and the V segment lost 4 bases, leaving 8 bases of the junction unmatched. Written as DNA, the CDR3 is TGTGCCAGCAGCCTAGGACTAGCGCAGGGAGATACGCAGTATTTT. Its protein is CASSLGLAQGDTQYF.

In regard to this clonotype: One base away lies a much larger clone, so this may be a sequencing read error. The chain couples TRBV28 to TRBJ2-7; the match to TRBD1 covers 9 bases. This CDR3 has 14 amino acids. V trimming: 7 bases; J trimming: 3 bases; junction bases outside the gene matches: 7. Germline CDR1 is MDHEN and CDR2 is SYDVKM. The CDR3 region is CASTGTGILYEQYF. CDR3 coding DNA: TGTGCCAGCACTGGGACAGGGATTCTCTACGAGCAGTACTTC.

This clonotype was seen at least ten times. The rearrangement joins TRBV20-1 to TRBJ1-1, with 7 bases matching TRBD1. J was trimmed by 2 bases and V by 5 bases; bases with no gene match: 5. Germline V gene data show CDR1 as DFQATT and CDR2 as SNEGSKA (reference sequence). The CDR3 consists of 13 residues. CDR3 coding DNA: TGCAGTGCTGCCAGGGGGGTAAACACTGAAGCTTTCTTT. Protein product: CSAARGVNTEAFF.

The gene calls are TRBV10-3 and TRBJ1-1, with TRBD1 matching over 7 bases. With 9 bases clipped from V and 6 bases from J, the junction kept 10 bases outside the gene matches. Germline assignment: CDR1 ENHRY and CDR2 SYGVKD. The CDR3 consists of 13 residues. CDR3: CAIGGRDFSEAFF. The CDR3 DNA follows: TGTGCCATAGGGGGCAGGGATTTCTCTGAAGCTTTCTTT.

CDR3 sequence (DNA): TGTGCCAGCAGTGCTGACAGGGTGAGCCGTCAGCCCCAGCATTTT. Amino acids: CASSADRVSRQPQHF. This chain uses TRBV2 with TRBJ1-5; 7 bases are a match to TRBD1. Germline CDR1 and CDR2: SNHLY and FYNNEI. J lost 6 bases, V lost 4 bases, and 9 bases had no gene match. The CDR3 has 15 amino acids.

This clonotype turned up a few times. The chain carries TRBV9 and TRBJ2-6, with D hard to call. Germline assignment: CDR1 SGDLS and CDR2 YYNGEE. The CDR3 totals 18 residues. Trimming stripped 1 base from V and 0 bases from J, with 14 bases between. The CDR3: CASSVFPEISSGANVLTF. The CDR3 DNA reads TGTGCCAGCAGCGTATTCCCGGAGATTAGCTCTGGGGCCAACGTCCTGACTTTC.

This clonotype was detected a few times. The chain joins TRBV3-1 to TRBJ2-1, with TRBD1 as a possible D gene (5 bases). The CDR3 is made up of 13 amino acids. Deletions cut 2 bases from V and 7 bases from J, with 9 bases between. From germline, CDR1 is LGHDT and CDR2 YNNKEL (reference sequence). The CDR3 loop is CASSQRGQNEQFF. DNA for the CDR3: TGTGCCAGCAGCCAAAGGGGCCAGAATGAGCAGTTCTTC.

This clonotype was found many times. The rearrangement joins TRBV12-3 or TRBV12-4 to TRBJ2-7; 15 bases agree with TRBD2. The ends lost 5 bases at V and 1 base at J; junction bases unmatched: 6. CDR3 length: 17 amino acids. The CDR3 reads CASSPGTSGGLSYEQYV. The CDR3 nucleotides are TGTGCCAGCAGTCCCGGGACTAGCGGGGGGTTATCCTACGAGCAGTACGTC.

V is TRBV28 and J is TRBJ1-5; D is ambiguous. CDR1 and CDR2 from the germline V gene are MDHEN and SYDVKM. This CDR3 has 13 residues. Trimming removed 6 bases at V and 4 bases at J, with 10 bases between. This CDR3 reads CASRVIENQPQHF. For the CDR3, the DNA is TGTGCCAGCAGGGTTATAGAGAATCAGCCCCAGCATTTT.

A few counts support this clonotype. This sequence joins TRBV10-1 and TRBJ2-1; TRBD1 aligns across 8 bases. The CDR3 runs to 16 residues. CDR1 WNHNN and CDR2 SYGVQD come from the germline V gene (reference sequence). Trimming removed 5 bases from V and 4 bases from J; junction bases left unmatched: 10. CDR3: CASSRRQGSFYNEQFF. CDR3 in DNA: TGCGCCAGCAGTCGACGACAGGGGTCGTTTTACAATGAGCAGTTCTTC.

This sequence joins TRBV14 and TRBJ2-2, with 7 bases aligning to TRBD1. The CDR3 totals 16 residues. Germline V gene lookup returns CDR1 SGHDN and CDR2 FVKESK. V was pared by 3 bases and J by 5 bases, with 9 bases of the junction left unmatched. CDR3 sequence reads: CASSHRQGVGTGELFF. Here the CDR3 DNA reads TGTGCCAGCAGCCACAGACAGGGAGTGGGGACCGGGGAGCTGTTTTTT.

This clonotype was seen a few times. V and J are TRBV28 and TRBJ2-2; TRBD1 is a possible D gene (6 bases). From germline, CDR1 is MDHEN and CDR2 SYDVKM. CDR3 size: 15 residues. V was shortened by 5 bases and J by 2 bases, with 12 bases between the two germline ends. CDR3 amino acids: CASSLGHYNTGELFF. CDR3 DNA: TGTGCCAGCAGTCTGGGACACTATAACACCGGGGAGCTGTTTTTT.

The table lists this clonotype with a count of one. This chain links TRBV18 with TRBJ2-7; weak D call: TRBD2 (5 bases). Germline CDR1 and CDR2: KGHSH and LQKENI. The CDR3 covers 12 residues. V gave up 6 bases and J gave up 5 bases, with 11 bases separating them. CDR3 sequence: CASSGLGDEQYF. CDR3 DNA: TGTGCCAGCTCGGGCCTCGGGGACGAGCAGTACTTC. The whole variable domain, remainder taken from reference TRBV18 and TRBJ2-7, is NAGVMQNPRHLVRRRGQEARLRCSPMKGHSHVYWYRQLPEEGLKFMVYLQKENIIDESGMPKERFSAEFPKEGPSILRIQQVVRGDSAAYFCASSGLGDEQYFGPGTRLTVT.

This clonotype was seen more than once but under ten times. The CDR3 spells CAISGSGRGNEQFF. CDR3 nucleotide sequence: TGTGCCATCAGTGGTAGCGGGCGAGGGAATGAGCAGTTCTTC. The chain couples TRBV10-3 to TRBJ2-1; 7 bases align to TRBD2. J lost 7 bases, V lost 4 bases, and 7 bases had no gene match. The CDR3 length is 14 residues. CDR1 is ENHRY, CDR2 SYGVKD, per germline.

The table lists this clonotype with many counts. The gene calls are TRBV2 and TRBJ2-2; D is perhaps TRBD2 (6 bases). V shed 3 bases and J shed 0 bases, with 17 bases lying between them. This CDR3 spans 18 amino acids. CDR1 and CDR2 from the germline V gene are SNHLY and FYNNEI. CDR3: CASSDQGLRNANTGELFF. Here the CDR3 DNA reads TGTGCCAGCAGTGATCAGGGACTTAGAAACGCGAACACCGGGGAGCTGTTTTTT. Full variable domain (outside the CDR3, taken from reference TRBV2 and TRBJ2-2): EPEVTQTPSHQVTQMGQEVILRCVPISNHLYFYWYRQILGQKVEFLVSFYNNEISEKSEIFDDQFSVERPDGSNFTLKIRSTKLEDSAMYFCASSDQGLRNANTGELFFGEGSRLTVL.

This clonotype was recorded many times. The rearrangement links TRBV7-9 to TRBJ1-1; TRBD1 matches at 7 bases. The trim removed 5 bases at V and 5 bases at J, leaving 8 bases unmatched. Germline assignment: CDR1 SEHNR and CDR2 FQNEAQ (reference sequence). The CDR3 sequence is 14 residues long. CDR3 sequence: CASSALTGSTEAFF. The CDR3 DNA sequence: TGTGCCAGCAGCGCCTTGACAGGGAGTACTGAAGCTTTCTTT.

This chain joins TRBV14 and TRBJ1-1; maybe TRBD1 (5 bases). V lost 0 bases to trimming and J lost 11 bases, with 10 bases between them. Looked up from germline, CDR1 is SGHDN and CDR2 is FVKESK. There are 12 residues in the CDR3. CDR3 residues: CASSQDRVNAFF. The CDR3 coding sequence is TGTGCCAGCAGCCAAGACAGGGTCAATGCTTTCTTT.

This clonotype was counted a few times. This sequence joins TRBV15 and TRBJ2-7; 8 bases align to TRBD2. The CDR3 sequence is 15 residues long. The junction had 7 bases not matched to a gene; V was cut back by 6 bases and J by 0 bases. CDR1 LNHNV and CDR2 YYDKDF come from the germline V gene (reference sequence). CDR3 region: CATRPTSASSYEQYF. The DNA for the CDR3 is TGTGCCACCAGACCGACTAGCGCGAGCTCCTACGAGCAGTACTTC.

This clonotype was found many times. The rearrangement links TRBV10-3 to TRBJ1-2, with a weak D call TRBD1 (6 bases). Germline-derived CDR1 and CDR2 are ENHRY and SYGVKD. This CDR3 region has 15 residues. V was trimmed by 6 bases and J by 2 bases, leaving 16 bases between them. Here the CDR3 reads CAISPRQENNYGYTF. The CDR3 DNA reads as TGTGCCATCAGCCCACGACAGGAGAACAACTATGGCTACACCTTC.

This clonotype was recorded at least ten times. The rearrangement uses TRBV20-1 and TRBJ2-2, with D uncertain. There are 13 residues in the CDR3. CDR1 is DFQATT and CDR2 is SNEGSKA in the germline V gene (reference sequence). The germline V and J ends were trimmed by 6 bases and 3 bases, with 11 bases remaining between them. For the CDR3, the DNA is TGCAGTGCAGGCCTAGTTGACACCGGGGAGCTGTTTTTT. Its protein product is CSAGLVDTGELFF.

This clonotype was counted only a few times. The CDR3 region has the DNA TGTGCCATCAGTGTCTCGGGGGCAGATACGCAGTATTTT. This translates into CAISVSGADTQYF. The chain combines TRBV10-3 with TRBJ2-3; possible D gene TRBD2, 6 bases. V lost 4 bases, J lost 4 bases, and 9 bases lay in between. The germline V gene has CDR1 ENHRY and CDR2 SYGVKD. The CDR3 runs to 13 residues.